These T cell receptor beta chains were read from a single sample in a study of human T cells and chemical hapten exposure. MiXCR was run by TCRdb on the RACE reads, yielding one entry per CDR3 protein. Altogether about 120,000 distinct CDR3 sequences are present, around 10% being singletons, with the ten largest covering around 1.5%. Sequenced material: whole blood, taken in connection with sensitization to the hapten diphenylcyclopropenone (DPC). These receptors all stem from a woman aged 50 to 65 with alopecia areata. Some clones in this sample may be carry-over from other donors' samples. Each CDR3 is given with its conserved first and last residue. The order of the fields is V gene, D gene, J gene, clone size, CDR3 DNA, CDR3 protein. D genes are given only for firm matches. The listing skips clone size in some rows; elsewhere it reads once, few, many or a size class.

v_call: TRBV18; d_call: TRBD2; j_call: TRBJ2-2; clone_size: .; cdr3_nt: TGTGCCAGCTCAACCATGCTAGCGGGGAAGTCGAACACCGGGGAGCTGTTTTTT; cdr3_aa: CASSTMLAGKSNTGELFF
v_call: TRBV5-4; d_call: TRBD2; j_call: TRBJ2-3; clone_size: .; cdr3_nt: TGTGCCAGCAGCCGAAGCGGGGGGGCTGGAGATACGCAGTATTTT; cdr3_aa: CASSRSGGAGDTQYF
v_call: TRBV29-1; d_call: .; j_call: TRBJ1-5; clone_size: .; cdr3_nt: TGCAGCGTTGCAGGACAGCCTACCCAGCCCCAGCATTTT; cdr3_aa: CSVAGQPTQPQHF
v_call: TRBV12-3/TRBV12-4; d_call: TRBD1; j_call: TRBJ1-4; clone_size: .; cdr3_nt: TGTGCCAGCAGTTCCGTTACAGTTCAGGGGGCAGGGGAAAAACTGTTTTTT; cdr3_aa: CASSSVTVQGAGEKLFF
v_call: TRBV6-2/TRBV6-3; d_call: TRBD2; j_call: TRBJ2-2; clone_size: many; cdr3_nt: TGTGCCAGCAGTCCCCCCGGGAGGCACACCGGGGAGCTGTTTTTT; cdr3_aa: CASSPPGRHTGELFF
v_call: TRBV7-9; d_call: TRBD2; j_call: TRBJ2-5; clone_size: .; cdr3_nt: TGTGCCAGCAGCTTAGCGTTAACTAGCGTGGAGACCCAGTACTTC; cdr3_aa: CASSLALTSVETQYF
v_call: TRBV6-1; d_call: .; j_call: TRBJ1-5; clone_size: .; cdr3_nt: TGTGCCAGCAGTGTACGGTATAGCAATCAGCCCCAGCATTTT; cdr3_aa: CASSVRYSNQPQHF
v_call: TRBV6-5; d_call: .; j_call: TRBJ2-1; clone_size: many; cdr3_nt: TGTGCCAGCAGTTACTCGCCGGAGGGATACAATGAGCAGTTCTTC; cdr3_aa: CASSYSPEGYNEQFF
v_call: TRBV12-3/TRBV12-4; d_call: TRBD2; j_call: TRBJ2-1; clone_size: .; cdr3_nt: TGTGCCAGCAAGGGGAGGACTAGCGGATACAATGAGCAGTTCTTC; cdr3_aa: CASKGRTSGYNEQFF
v_call: TRBV20-1; d_call: TRBD1; j_call: TRBJ1-3; clone_size: .; cdr3_nt: TGCAGTGCTAAGGGACAGGGGATACCTGGAAACACCATATATTTT; cdr3_aa: CSAKGQGIPGNTIYF
v_call: TRBV29-1; d_call: .; j_call: TRBJ2-5; clone_size: .; cdr3_nt: TGCAGCGGCAGGCTCCAAGAGACCCAGTACTTC; cdr3_aa: CSGRLQETQYF